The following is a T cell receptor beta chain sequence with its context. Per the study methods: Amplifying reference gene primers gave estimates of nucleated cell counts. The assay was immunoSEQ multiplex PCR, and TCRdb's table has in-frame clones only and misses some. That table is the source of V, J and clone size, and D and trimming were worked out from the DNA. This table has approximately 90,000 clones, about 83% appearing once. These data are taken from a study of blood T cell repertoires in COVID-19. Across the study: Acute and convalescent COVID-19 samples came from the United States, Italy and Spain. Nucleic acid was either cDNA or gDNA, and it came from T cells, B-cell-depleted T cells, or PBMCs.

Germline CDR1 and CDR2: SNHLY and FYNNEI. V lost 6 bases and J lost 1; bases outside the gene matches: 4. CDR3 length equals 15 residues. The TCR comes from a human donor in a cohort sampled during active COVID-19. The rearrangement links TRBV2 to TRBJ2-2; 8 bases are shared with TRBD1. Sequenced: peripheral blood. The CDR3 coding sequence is TGTGCCAGCAGCGACAGGGGCCTGAACACCGGGGAGCTGTTTTTT. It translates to CASSDRGLNTGELFF.